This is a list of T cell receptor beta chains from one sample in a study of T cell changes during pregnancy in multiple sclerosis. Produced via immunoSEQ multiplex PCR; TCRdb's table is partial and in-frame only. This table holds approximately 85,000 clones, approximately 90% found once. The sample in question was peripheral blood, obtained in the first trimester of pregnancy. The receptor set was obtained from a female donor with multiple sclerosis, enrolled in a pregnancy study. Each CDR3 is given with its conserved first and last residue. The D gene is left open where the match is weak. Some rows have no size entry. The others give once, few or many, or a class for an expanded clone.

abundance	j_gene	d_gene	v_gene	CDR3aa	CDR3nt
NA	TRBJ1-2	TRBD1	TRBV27	CASSPGQGAAYGYTF	TGTGCCAGCAGTCCAGGACAGGGGGCGGCCTATGGCTACACCTTC
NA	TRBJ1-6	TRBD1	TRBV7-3	CASSTRTGASPLHF	TGTGCCAGCAGCACTAGGACAGGGGCATCACCCCTCCACTTT
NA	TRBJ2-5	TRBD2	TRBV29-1	CSVATSGVPMETQYF	TGCAGCGTTGCGACTAGCGGGGTTCCTATGGAGACCCAGTACTTC
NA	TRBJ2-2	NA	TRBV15	CATSRDRVGAGELFF	TGTGCCACCAGCAGAGATCGTGTAGGGGCCGGGGAGCTGTTTTTT
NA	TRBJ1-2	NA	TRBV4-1	CASSQEPLPRPYGYTF	TGCGCCAGCAGCCAAGAACCTCTTCCCAGGCCCTATGGCTACACCTTC
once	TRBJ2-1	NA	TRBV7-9	CASSLVSGLEQFF	TGTGCCAGCAGCTTAGTTAGCGGACTTGAGCAGTTCTTC